The rows below give T cell receptor beta chains drawn from one sample of a study of neoadjuvant anti-PD-1 for oral cavity cancer. Generated by immunoSEQ multiplex PCR, the TCRdb table keeps only in-frame clones and is missing some. The data contain 68,000 or so clones, roughly 84% of them singletons. The source was PBMCs, collected after nivolumab (anti-PD-1) treatment. The receptors here all came from a person aged 40 to 85 with oral cavity squamous cell carcinoma. Both conserved end residues are part of each CDR3. The order of the fields is CDR3 protein, CDR3 DNA, V gene, J gene, clone size, D gene. D genes are given only for firm matches. The size of a clone is reported for some rows only, either as once, few or many, or as a class for expanded clones.

CDR3 protein: CASSEPGTDTQYF; CDR3 DNA: TGTGCCAGCAGTGAACCGGGCACAGATACGCAGTATTTT; V gene: TRBV6-1; J gene: TRBJ2-3; clone size: NA; D gene: NA
CDR3 protein: CASSLSSGAHEQYF; CDR3 DNA: TGCGCCAGCAGCTTGAGCTCCGGGGCACACGAGCAGTACTTC; V gene: TRBV5-1; J gene: TRBJ2-7; clone size: NA; D gene: NA
CDR3 protein: CASGDELPYGYTF; CDR3 DNA: TGTGCATCTGGGGACGAATTGCCGTACGGCTACACCTTC; V gene: TRBV5-4; J gene: TRBJ1-2; clone size: NA; D gene: NA
CDR3 protein: CASSIQPIGTEAFF; CDR3 DNA: TGTGCCAGTAGTATTCAACCCATCGGCACTGAAGCTTTCTTT; V gene: TRBV19; J gene: TRBJ1-1; clone size: few; D gene: NA
CDR3 protein: CASSQGGVLEGIQYF; CDR3 DNA: TGCGCCAGCAGCCAGGGGGGGGTCCTAGAGGGCATTCAGTACTTC; V gene: TRBV4-1; J gene: TRBJ2-4; clone size: NA; D gene: TRBD2
CDR3 protein: CASSLGGRAEAFF; CDR3 DNA: TGTGCCAGCAGTTTGGGGGGGCGGGCTGAAGCTTTCTTT; V gene: TRBV28; J gene: TRBJ1-1; clone size: NA; D gene: NA
CDR3 protein: CASSLGASGSEGEQFF; CDR3 DNA: TGTGCCAGCAGCTTAGGGGCTAGCGGGAGTGAGGGTGAGCAGTTCTTC; V gene: TRBV7-2; J gene: TRBJ2-1; clone size: NA; D gene: TRBD2
CDR3 protein: CASSIEESVRGYGYTF; CDR3 DNA: TGTGCCAGTAGTATAGAGGAAAGTGTCAGAGGATATGGCTACACCTTC; V gene: TRBV19; J gene: TRBJ1-2; clone size: NA; D gene: NA
CDR3 protein: CASSGTSGTDTQYF; CDR3 DNA: TGTGCCAGCAGTGGGACTAGCGGGACAGATACGCAGTATTTT; V gene: TRBV6-4; J gene: TRBJ2-3; clone size: NA; D gene: TRBD2
CDR3 protein: CASSLDAGMGGELFF; CDR3 DNA: TGTGCCAGCAGCTTAGACGCGGGTATGGGCGGGGAGCTGTTTTTT; V gene: TRBV7-6; J gene: TRBJ2-2; clone size: NA; D gene: NA
CDR3 protein: CASSPAGVGETQYF; CDR3 DNA: TGTGCCAGCAGCCCAGCGGGAGTGGGGGAGACCCAGTACTTC; V gene: TRBV7-3; J gene: TRBJ2-5; clone size: NA; D gene: TRBD2
CDR3 protein: CASSLVGGSEQYF; CDR3 DNA: TGTGCCAGCAGCCTTGTTGGGGGTAGCGAGCAGTACTTC; V gene: TRBV14; J gene: TRBJ2-7; clone size: NA; D gene: NA
CDR3 protein: CASRVYSNQPQHF; CDR3 DNA: TGTGCCAGCAGGGTGTATAGCAATCAGCCCCAGCATTTT; V gene: TRBV2; J gene: TRBJ1-5; clone size: NA; D gene: NA
CDR3 protein: CASSLSEGGPNYEQYF; CDR3 DNA: TGCGCCAGCAGCTTGTCTGAGGGAGGCCCTAACTACGAGCAGTACTTC; V gene: TRBV5-1; J gene: TRBJ2-7; clone size: NA; D gene: NA
CDR3 protein: CSVRGQANTEAFF; CDR3 DNA: TGCAGCGTCCGAGGACAGGCCAACACTGAAGCTTTCTTT; V gene: TRBV29-1; J gene: TRBJ1-1; clone size: NA; D gene: TRBD1
CDR3 protein: CASKPDGSNTEAFF; CDR3 DNA: TGTGCCAGTAAACCCGACGGGTCGAACACTGAAGCTTTCTTT; V gene: TRBV19; J gene: TRBJ1-1; clone size: NA; D gene: NA
CDR3 protein: CATRLGVLTDTQYF; CDR3 DNA: TGTGCCACCAGATTGGGAGTCCTCACAGATACGCAGTATTTT; V gene: TRBV15; J gene: TRBJ2-3; clone size: NA; D gene: NA
CDR3 protein: CAWSVSLSGPSYEQYF; CDR3 DNA: TGTGCCTGGAGTGTATCCCTCTCGGGCCCTTCCTACGAGCAGTACTTC; V gene: TRBV30; J gene: TRBJ2-7; clone size: few; D gene: NA
CDR3 protein: CASSVEGATYEQYF; CDR3 DNA: TGTGCCAGCAGCGTAGAAGGAGCCACCTACGAGCAGTACTTC; V gene: TRBV9; J gene: TRBJ2-7; clone size: NA; D gene: NA
CDR3 protein: CASPKGVPNTGELFF; CDR3 DNA: TGTGCCAGCCCCAAGGGGGTCCCTAACACCGGGGAGCTGTTTTTT; V gene: TRBV9; J gene: TRBJ2-2; clone size: NA; D gene: NA
CDR3 protein: CASSRVGGQYSGNTIYF; CDR3 DNA: TGCGCCAGCAGCCGGGTCGGGGGGCAGTACTCTGGAAACACCATATATTTT; V gene: TRBV4-1; J gene: TRBJ1-3; clone size: once; D gene: NA
CDR3 protein: CAISESLTGGTNEQFF; CDR3 DNA: TGTGCCATCAGTGAGTCGTTGACAGGGGGGACCAATGAGCAGTTCTTC; V gene: TRBV10-3; J gene: TRBJ2-1; clone size: NA; D gene: TRBD1
CDR3 protein: CASSLFPGTHDAGELFF; CDR3 DNA: TGCGCCAGCAGCTTGTTCCCCGGGACTCACGACGCCGGGGAGCTGTTTTTT; V gene: TRBV5-1; J gene: TRBJ2-2; clone size: NA; D gene: NA
CDR3 protein: CAISVYQGGYGYTF; CDR3 DNA: TGTGCCATCAGTGTTTACCAAGGGGGCTATGGCTACACCTTC; V gene: TRBV10-3; J gene: TRBJ1-2; clone size: NA; D gene: NA
CDR3 protein: CASSFDRGTEAFF; CDR3 DNA: TGCGCCAGCAGCTTTGACAGGGGCACTGAAGCTTTCTTT; V gene: TRBV5-1; J gene: TRBJ1-1; clone size: NA; D gene: TRBD1
CDR3 protein: CSVEDRTGVDYGYTF; CDR3 DNA: TGCAGCGTTGAAGATCGGACAGGGGTGGACTATGGCTACACCTTC; V gene: TRBV29-1; J gene: TRBJ1-2; clone size: NA; D gene: TRBD1
CDR3 protein: CASSYGTVQETQYF; CDR3 DNA: TGTGCCAGCAGTTACGGGACAGTCCAAGAGACCCAGTACTTC; V gene: TRBV6-5; J gene: TRBJ2-5; clone size: NA; D gene: TRBD1
CDR3 protein: CAWSVRNRQGTGANVLTF; CDR3 DNA: TGTGCCTGGAGTGTACGAAATCGACAGGGCACTGGGGCCAACGTCCTGACTTTC; V gene: TRBV30; J gene: TRBJ2-6; clone size: NA; D gene: TRBD1
CDR3 protein: CASSLFQGVNTEAFF; CDR3 DNA: TGTGCCAGCAGTCTATTCCAGGGGGTCAACACTGAAGCTTTCTTT; V gene: TRBV2; J gene: TRBJ1-1; clone size: few; D gene: TRBD1
CDR3 protein: CASSLGGGSGNTIYF; CDR3 DNA: TGCGCCAGCAGCTTGGGAGGTGGTTCTGGAAACACCATATATTTT; V gene: TRBV5-1; J gene: TRBJ1-3; clone size: NA; D gene: NA
CDR3 protein: CASSVLLTNYGYTF; CDR3 DNA: TGTGCCAGCAGTGTCCTCCTGACAAACTATGGCTACACCTTC; V gene: TRBV2; J gene: TRBJ1-2; clone size: NA; D gene: NA
CDR3 protein: CASSPEGRPEYGYTF; CDR3 DNA: TGTGCCAGCAGCCCAGAGGGACGGCCTGAGTATGGCTACACCTTC; V gene: TRBV7-2; J gene: TRBJ1-2; clone size: NA; D gene: NA
CDR3 protein: CASSKTGLDTEAFF; CDR3 DNA: TGTGCCAGCAGCAAGACAGGGTTGGACACTGAAGCTTTCTTT; V gene: TRBV7-9; J gene: TRBJ1-1; clone size: NA; D gene: TRBD1
CDR3 protein: CASSEGETGELFF; CDR3 DNA: TGTGCCAGCAGTGAGGGGGAGACCGGGGAGCTGTTTTTT; V gene: TRBV6-5; J gene: TRBJ2-2; clone size: NA; D gene: NA
CDR3 protein: CAQGWREKLFF; CDR3 DNA: TGTGCACAGGGGTGGAGGGAAAAACTGTTTTTT; V gene: TRBV30; J gene: TRBJ1-4; clone size: NA; D gene: TRBD1
CDR3 protein: CASRTTGGFGANVLTF; CDR3 DNA: TGTGCCAGCCGCACCACGGGGGGGTTCGGGGCCAACGTCCTGACTTTC; V gene: TRBV7-8; J gene: TRBJ2-6; clone size: NA; D gene: TRBD2
CDR3 protein: CASSILTEAFF; CDR3 DNA: TGTGCCAGCAGTATCTTAACTGAAGCTTTCTTT; V gene: TRBV2; J gene: TRBJ1-1; clone size: NA; D gene: NA
CDR3 protein: CASSRQLNTEAFF; CDR3 DNA: TGTGCCAGCAGTCGACAGTTGAACACTGAAGCTTTCTTT; V gene: TRBV6-4; J gene: TRBJ1-1; clone size: NA; D gene: NA
CDR3 protein: CASSLVISSTGQETQYF; CDR3 DNA: TGTGCCAGCAGCTTAGTAATCTCGTCGACAGGGCAAGAGACCCAGTACTTC; V gene: TRBV11-2; J gene: TRBJ2-5; clone size: NA; D gene: TRBD1
CDR3 protein: CASFRDRGRVETQYF; CDR3 DNA: TGTGCCAGCTTTCGGGACAGGGGGCGCGTCGAGACCCAGTACTTC; V gene: TRBV6-5; J gene: TRBJ2-5; clone size: once; D gene: TRBD1
CDR3 protein: CASSQGSRPTYEQYF; CDR3 DNA: TGTGCCAGCAGCCAAGGTAGCAGGCCAACCTACGAGCAGTACTTC; V gene: TRBV14; J gene: TRBJ2-7; clone size: NA; D gene: NA
CDR3 protein: CASSFLGSGELFF; CDR3 DNA: TGTGCCAGCAGCTTCTTGGGGTCCGGGGAGCTGTTTTTT; V gene: TRBV7-2; J gene: TRBJ2-2; clone size: NA; D gene: NA
CDR3 protein: CASSLIASGYNEQFF; CDR3 DNA: TGTGCCAGCAGCTTGATCGCTAGCGGTTACAATGAGCAGTTCTTC; V gene: TRBV5-4; J gene: TRBJ2-1; clone size: NA; D gene: TRBD2
CDR3 protein: CASAREEVEGQFF; CDR3 DNA: TGTGCCAGCGCTAGGGAGGAAGTAGAGGGGCAGTTCTTC; V gene: TRBV6-6; J gene: TRBJ2-1; clone size: NA; D gene: NA
CDR3 protein: CASSRQEGGTEAFF; CDR3 DNA: TGTGCCAGCAGCCGACAGGAAGGGGGCACTGAAGCTTTCTTT; V gene: TRBV11-2; J gene: TRBJ1-1; clone size: NA; D gene: NA
CDR3 protein: CASSLLGDRPYNEQFF; CDR3 DNA: TGTGCCAGCAGCCTACTAGGGGACAGGCCCTACAATGAGCAGTTCTTC; V gene: TRBV5-6; J gene: TRBJ2-1; clone size: NA; D gene: TRBD1
CDR3 protein: CSVEKGQGGYEQYF; CDR3 DNA: TGCAGCGTTGAAAAGGGGCAGGGAGGATACGAGCAGTACTTC; V gene: TRBV29-1; J gene: TRBJ2-7; clone size: NA; D gene: NA
CDR3 protein: CASSPGAGGLTYEQYF; CDR3 DNA: TGCGCCAGCAGTCCCGGAGCGGGAGGCTTGACCTACGAGCAGTACTTC; V gene: TRBV5-1; J gene: TRBJ2-7; clone size: NA; D gene: TRBD2
CDR3 protein: CAISEPKPNEQFF; CDR3 DNA: TGTGCCATCAGTGAGCCCAAACCGAATGAGCAGTTCTTC; V gene: TRBV10-3; J gene: TRBJ2-1; clone size: NA; D gene: NA
CDR3 protein: CASSSNRVLGNQPQHF; CDR3 DNA: TGTGCCAGTAGTAGCAACCGGGTCCTAGGTAATCAGCCCCAGCATTTT; V gene: TRBV19; J gene: TRBJ1-5; clone size: NA; D gene: NA
CDR3 protein: CASSSSGTSGRSPYNEQFF; CDR3 DNA: TGTGCCAGCAGCTCATCCGGGACTAGCGGGCGAAGCCCTTACAATGAGCAGTTCTTC; V gene: TRBV7-3; J gene: TRBJ2-1; clone size: few; D gene: TRBD2